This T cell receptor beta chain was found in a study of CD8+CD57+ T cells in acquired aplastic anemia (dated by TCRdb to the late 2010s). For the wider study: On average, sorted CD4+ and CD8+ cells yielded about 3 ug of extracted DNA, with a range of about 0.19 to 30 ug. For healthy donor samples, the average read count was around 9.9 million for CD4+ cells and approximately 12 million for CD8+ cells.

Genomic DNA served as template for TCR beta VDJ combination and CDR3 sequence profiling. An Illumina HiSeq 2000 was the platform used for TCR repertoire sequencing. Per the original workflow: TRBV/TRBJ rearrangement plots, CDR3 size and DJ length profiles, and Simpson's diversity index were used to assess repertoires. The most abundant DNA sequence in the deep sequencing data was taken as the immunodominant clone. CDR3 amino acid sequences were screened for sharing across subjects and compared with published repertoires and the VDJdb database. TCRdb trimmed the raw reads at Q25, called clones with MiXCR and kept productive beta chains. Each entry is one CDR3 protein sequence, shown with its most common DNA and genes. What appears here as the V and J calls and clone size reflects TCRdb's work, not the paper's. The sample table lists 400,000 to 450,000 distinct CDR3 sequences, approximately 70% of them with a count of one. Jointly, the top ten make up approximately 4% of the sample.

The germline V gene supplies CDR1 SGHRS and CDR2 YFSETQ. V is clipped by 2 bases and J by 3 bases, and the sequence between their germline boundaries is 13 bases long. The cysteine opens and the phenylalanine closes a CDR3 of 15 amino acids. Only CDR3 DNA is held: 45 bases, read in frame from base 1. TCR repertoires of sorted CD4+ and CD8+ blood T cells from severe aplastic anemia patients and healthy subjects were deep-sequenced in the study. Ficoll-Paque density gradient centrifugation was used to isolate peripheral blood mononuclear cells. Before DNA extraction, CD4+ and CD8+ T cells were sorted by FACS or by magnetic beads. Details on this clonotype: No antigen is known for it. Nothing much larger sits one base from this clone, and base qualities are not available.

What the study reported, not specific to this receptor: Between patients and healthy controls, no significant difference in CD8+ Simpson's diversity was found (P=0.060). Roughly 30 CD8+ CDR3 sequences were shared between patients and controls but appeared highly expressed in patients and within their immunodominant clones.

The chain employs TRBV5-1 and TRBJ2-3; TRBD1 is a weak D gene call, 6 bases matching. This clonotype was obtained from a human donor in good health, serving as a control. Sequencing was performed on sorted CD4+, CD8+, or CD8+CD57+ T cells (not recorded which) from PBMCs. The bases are TGCGCCAGCAGCTTCGCAGGCGACAGGACAGATACGCAGTATTTT. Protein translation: CASSFAGDRTDTQYF.